The next 9 T cell receptor beta chains were all read from a single sample in a study of technical replicates of blood from several donors. Assay used: immunoSEQ multiplex PCR; TCRdb lists only in-frame clones, some missing. Of about 70,000 clones in the sample, roughly 94% were seen once. The sequenced sample was T cells isolated from PBMCs. The receptor set was obtained from a human donor in good health.

V is TRBV27 and J is TRBJ1-2; tentatively, D is TRBD1 (6 bases). V was trimmed by 4 bases and J by 3 bases, leaving 15 bases between them. This CDR3 has 15 residues. Germline loops: CDR1 MNHEY, CDR2 SMNVEV (reference sequence). The CDR3 DNA follows: TGTGCCAGCAGTTCCTACAGGGACCCTGACTATGGCTACACCTTC. Translating gives CASSSYRDPDYGYTF.

J is TRBJ1-1 and V is TRBV7-9; weak D call: TRBD1 (6 bases). This CDR3 is 13 amino acids long. CDR1 is SEHNR and CDR2 is FQNEAQ in the germline V gene (reference sequence). Trimming left V 4 bases short and J 6 bases short, with 12 bases between. CDR3 loop: CASSSGQIAEAFF. The CDR3 DNA follows: TGTGCCAGCAGCTCGGGACAAATCGCTGAAGCTTTCTTT.

The count of this clone is one. The chain has TRBV19 and TRBJ1-1; 12 bases are shared with TRBD1. Germline V gives CDR1 LNHDA, CDR2 SQIVND (reference sequence). Trimming cost V 8 bases and J 1 base; bases outside gene matches: 14. The CDR3 runs 18 residues. The CDR3 spells CASSGTGGAVIKNTEAFF. The CDR3 DNA reads TGTGCCAGTTCCGGGACAGGGGGCGCGGTCATCAAGAACACTGAAGCTTTCTTT.

This chain links TRBV6-5 with TRBJ1-3; D remains unclear. V was shortened by 8 bases and J by 0 bases, with 8 bases between the two germline ends. The CDR3 has 13 amino acids. The germline V gene has CDR1 MNHEY and CDR2 SVGAGI. The CDR3 loop reads CASWRGSGNTIYF. As DNA, the CDR3 is TGTGCCAGCTGGCGGGGCTCTGGAAACACCATATATTTT.

The J gene is TRBJ1-2, the V gene TRBV5-1; 7 positions match TRBD1. The CDR3 loop spans 13 amino acids. Germline trimming cut 2 bases from V and 6 bases from J; bases unmatched to any gene: 4. The germline V gene encodes CDR1 SGHRS and CDR2 YFSETQ. CDR3 loop: CASSFTQGDGYTF. CDR3 DNA: TGCGCCAGCAGCTTTACGCAGGGGGATGGCTACACCTTC.

The chain joins TRBV28 to TRBJ2-5; 9 bases agree with TRBD1. The V gene's germline CDR1 is MDHEN and CDR2 SYDVKM. The trim removed 7 bases at V and 6 bases at J, leaving 9 bases unmatched. CDR3 size: 14 residues. The CDR3 DNA reads as TGTGCCAGCACCCCCCTGGGACAGGGTAAGACCCAGTACTTC. It translates to CASTPLGQGKTQYF. Using reference TRBV28 and TRBJ2-5 for the parts outside the CDR3, the full variable domain is DVKVTQSSRYLVKRTGEKVFLECVQDMDHENMFWYRQDPGLGLRLIYFSYDVKMKEKGDIPEGYSVSREKKERFSLILESASTNQTSMYLCASTPLGQGKTQYFGPGTRLLVL.

This clone came up once. This chain uses TRBV7-8 with TRBJ2-1, with D possibly being TRBD2 (6 bases). Per germline, CDR1 SGHVS and CDR2 FQNEAQ. The ends were cut back, 6 bases at V and 9 bases at J, with 21 bases in the middle. This CDR3 is built from 15 residues. The CDR3 reads CASSPSGGGVIEQFF. DNA of the CDR3: TGTGCCAGCAGTCCCTCCGGGGGAGGAGTCATTGAGCAGTTCTTC.

The chain carries TRBV7-2 and TRBJ2-5; no clear D gene. The CDR3 has 15 residues. CDR1 and CDR2 from the germline V gene are SGHTA and FQGNSA. Between the trimmed V and J ends, which lost 1 base and 5 bases, there was a span of 14 bases. CDR3 coding DNA: TGTGCCAGCAGCTTAGGAGGATCCTATGGGGAGACCCAGTACTTC. The encoded protein is CASSLGGSYGETQYF.

This chain uses TRBV6-5 with TRBJ2-7, with no clear D. The CDR3 spans 13 residues. V lost 0 bases and J lost 4, with 7 bases in between. CDR1 and CDR2 (germline): MNHEY, SVGAGI. CDR3 protein: CASSYSGSYEQYF. CDR3 DNA sequence: TGTGCCAGCAGTTACTCGGGCAGTTACGAGCAGTACTTC.